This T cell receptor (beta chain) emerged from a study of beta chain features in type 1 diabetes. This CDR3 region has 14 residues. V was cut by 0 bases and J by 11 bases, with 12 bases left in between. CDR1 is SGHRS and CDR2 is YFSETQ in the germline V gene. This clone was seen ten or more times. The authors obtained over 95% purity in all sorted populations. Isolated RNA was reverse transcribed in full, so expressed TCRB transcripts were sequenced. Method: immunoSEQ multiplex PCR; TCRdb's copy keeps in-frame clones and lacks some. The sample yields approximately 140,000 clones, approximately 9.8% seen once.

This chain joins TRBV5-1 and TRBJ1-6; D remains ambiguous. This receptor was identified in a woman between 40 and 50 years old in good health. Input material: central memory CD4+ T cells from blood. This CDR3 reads CASSLVGSQTPLHF. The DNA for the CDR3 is TGCGCCAGCAGCTTGGTGGGCAGCCAAACACCCCTCCACTTT.